These T cell receptor beta chains were read from a single sample in a study of vaccination effects on CD4 cells after COVID-19. Their recognized antigens are unknown. TCRdb's copy holds only in-frame clones and misses some; the assay was immunoSEQ multiplex PCR. The sample lists 30,000 to 40,000 clones, over 60% occurring once. The input for sequencing was CD4+ T cells from PBMCs cultured with SARS-CoV-2 spike peptides, taken after COVID-19 vaccination. The receptors derive from a human donor who received a COVID-19 vaccine. Each CDR3 is given with its conserved first and last residue. A D gene is named only where the DNA matches it firmly. Expanded clones are given a class, and other clones once, few, many or no size at all.

j_call: TRBJ1-1; clone_size: -; d_call: -; v_call: TRBV29-1; cdr3_aa: CSVLGQRPNTEAFF; cdr3_nt: TGCAGCGTTCTAGGACAGAGGCCGAACACTGAAGCTTTCTTT
j_call: TRBJ1-4; clone_size: few; d_call: -; v_call: TRBV5-1; cdr3_aa: CASSQGTAATNEKLFF; cdr3_nt: TGCGCCAGCAGCCAGGGGACCGCTGCAACTAATGAAAAACTGTTTTTT
j_call: TRBJ2-1; clone_size: -; d_call: -; v_call: TRBV11-2; cdr3_aa: CASSTRVSYNEQFF; cdr3_nt: TGTGCCAGCAGCACGAGAGTCTCCTACAATGAGCAGTTCTTC
j_call: TRBJ2-1; clone_size: -; d_call: TRBD1; v_call: TRBV20-1; cdr3_aa: CSASRGPQYNEQFF; cdr3_nt: TGCAGTGCTAGTAGGGGGCCACAGTACAATGAGCAGTTCTTC
j_call: TRBJ2-5; clone_size: few; d_call: -; v_call: TRBV7-9; cdr3_aa: CASSLAGIETQYF; cdr3_nt: TGTGCCAGCAGCTTAGCCGGGATTGAGACCCAGTACTTC
j_call: TRBJ1-2; clone_size: -; d_call: -; v_call: TRBV5-1; cdr3_aa: CASSPGGQDHNYGYTF; cdr3_nt: TGCGCCAGCAGCCCCGGTGGGCAGGATCATAACTATGGCTACACCTTC
j_call: TRBJ1-5; clone_size: -; d_call: -; v_call: TRBV10-1; cdr3_aa: CASSETGGQPQHF; cdr3_nt: TGCGCCAGCAGTGAGACCGGGGGTCAGCCCCAGCATTTT
j_call: TRBJ1-1; clone_size: -; d_call: TRBD1; v_call: TRBV29-1; cdr3_aa: CSVGGTGQGAGWTEAFF; cdr3_nt: TGCAGCGTTGGGGGTACGGGACAGGGGGCCGGTTGGACTGAAGCTTTCTTT
j_call: TRBJ1-2; clone_size: -; d_call: -; v_call: TRBV5-1; cdr3_aa: CASSPQESGVGRYTF; cdr3_nt: TGCGCCAGCAGCCCGCAGGAGAGTGGGGTTGGACGCTACACCTTC
j_call: TRBJ2-5; clone_size: -; d_call: -; v_call: TRBV7-9; cdr3_aa: CASSRYQGGRQETQYF; cdr3_nt: TGTGCCAGCAGCCGGTATCAAGGGGGGAGGCAAGAGACCCAGTACTTC
j_call: TRBJ2-3; clone_size: -; d_call: -; v_call: TRBV2; cdr3_aa: CASSQSHTDTQYF; cdr3_nt: TGTGCCAGCAGTCAGAGTCACACAGATACGCAGTATTTT
j_call: TRBJ1-2; clone_size: -; d_call: TRBD1; v_call: TRBV7-9; cdr3_aa: CASSSGQGYTF; cdr3_nt: TGTGCCAGCAGCTCAGGACAGGGATACACCTTC
j_call: TRBJ1-5; clone_size: -; d_call: TRBD1; v_call: TRBV6-2/TRBV6-3; cdr3_aa: CASSPFPGTGGVGSNQPQHF; cdr3_nt: TGTGCCAGCAGCCCATTTCCCGGGACAGGGGGCGTTGGTAGCAATCAGCCCCAGCATTTT
j_call: TRBJ2-2; clone_size: -; d_call: TRBD1; v_call: TRBV3-1/TRBV3-2; cdr3_aa: CASRTGGVRTTGELFF; cdr3_nt: TGTGCCAGCAGGACAGGGGGAGTACGAACAACCGGGGAGCTGTTTTTT
j_call: TRBJ2-5; clone_size: -; d_call: -; v_call: TRBV12-3/TRBV12-4; cdr3_aa: CASRGSNQETQYF; cdr3_nt: TGTGCCAGCAGAGGGAGTAACCAAGAGACCCAGTACTTC
j_call: TRBJ2-1; clone_size: -; d_call: -; v_call: TRBV7-9; cdr3_aa: CASSLRGSSYNEQFF; cdr3_nt: TGTGCCAGCAGCTTACGGGGGAGCTCCTACAATGAGCAGTTCTTC
j_call: TRBJ1-1; clone_size: few; d_call: -; v_call: TRBV18; cdr3_aa: CASSPLPNTEAFF; cdr3_nt: TGTGCCAGCTCACCACTACCGAACACTGAAGCTTTCTTT
j_call: TRBJ1-5; clone_size: few; d_call: -; v_call: TRBV4-1; cdr3_aa: CASSQEPRPGPQHF; cdr3_nt: TGCGCCAGCAGCCAAGAACCCAGACCGGGGCCCCAGCATTTT
j_call: TRBJ2-2; clone_size: -; d_call: TRBD2; v_call: TRBV5-1; cdr3_aa: CASSLRLAGNTGELFF; cdr3_nt: TGCGCCAGCAGCTTGCGGCTAGCGGGGAACACCGGGGAGCTGTTTTTT
j_call: TRBJ2-5; clone_size: -; d_call: -; v_call: TRBV7-2; cdr3_aa: CASSSPGLTQYF; cdr3_nt: TGTGCCAGCAGCTCACCAGGGTTGACCCAGTACTTC
j_call: TRBJ1-2; clone_size: -; d_call: -; v_call: TRBV6-1; cdr3_aa: CASSEGGNKGGYTF; cdr3_nt: TGTGCCAGCAGTGAAGGTGGGAATAAGGGTGGCTACACCTTC
j_call: TRBJ2-4; clone_size: -; d_call: -; v_call: TRBV14; cdr3_aa: CASNPWGRAKNIQYF; cdr3_nt: TGTGCCAGCAACCCTTGGGGTAGGGCCAAAAACATTCAGTACTTC
j_call: TRBJ2-1; clone_size: -; d_call: TRBD2; v_call: TRBV5-1; cdr3_aa: CASSLATSGGQWSYNEQFF; cdr3_nt: TGCGCCAGCAGCCTCGCGACTAGCGGGGGGCAGTGGTCCTACAATGAGCAGTTCTTC
j_call: TRBJ2-1; clone_size: -; d_call: -; v_call: TRBV19; cdr3_aa: CASSIRLVSYEQFF; cdr3_nt: TGTGCCAGTAGTATACGATTAGTATCGTATGAGCAGTTCTTC
j_call: TRBJ1-6; clone_size: -; d_call: -; v_call: TRBV19; cdr3_aa: CASSMLSGNNSPLHF; cdr3_nt: TGTGCCAGTAGTATGCTTTCGGGGAATAATTCACCCCTCCACTTT
j_call: TRBJ2-5; clone_size: -; d_call: -; v_call: TRBV1; cdr3_aa: CTSSLKDVRGGPKETQYF; cdr3_nt: TGCACCAGCAGCCTAAAAGATGTTCGGGGGGGACCTAAAGAGACCCAGTACTTC
j_call: TRBJ2-1; clone_size: -; d_call: -; v_call: TRBV2; cdr3_aa: CASLVRLGNEQFF; cdr3_nt: TGTGCCAGCCTAGTTCGCTTGGGCAATGAGCAGTTCTTC
j_call: TRBJ2-2; clone_size: few; d_call: -; v_call: TRBV6-1; cdr3_aa: CASSEVAGELFF; cdr3_nt: TGTGCCAGCAGTGAAGTTGCAGGGGAGCTGTTTTTT
j_call: TRBJ1-5; clone_size: large; d_call: -; v_call: TRBV18; cdr3_aa: CASSPSLSRDQPQHF; cdr3_nt: TGTGCCAGCTCGCCCAGTTTGAGCAGGGATCAGCCCCAGCATTTT
j_call: TRBJ1-1; clone_size: -; d_call: TRBD1; v_call: TRBV29-1; cdr3_aa: CSVVTRGRGTEAFF; cdr3_nt: TGCAGCGTTGTCACGAGGGGGCGCGGAACTGAAGCTTTCTTT
j_call: TRBJ1-5; clone_size: -; d_call: -; v_call: TRBV19; cdr3_aa: CASSTAGINQPQHF; cdr3_nt: TGTGCCAGTAGTACCGCGGGGATCAATCAGCCCCAGCATTTT
j_call: TRBJ2-7; clone_size: -; d_call: TRBD2; v_call: TRBV18; cdr3_aa: CASSPQRGTSYEQYF; cdr3_nt: TGTGCCAGCTCACCACAGCGGGGGACTTCCTACGAGCAGTACTTC
j_call: TRBJ1-5; clone_size: once; d_call: TRBD1; v_call: TRBV18; cdr3_aa: CASTTMTGNQPQHF; cdr3_nt: TGTGCCAGCACCACTATGACAGGGAATCAGCCCCAGCATTTT
j_call: TRBJ2-7; clone_size: few; d_call: TRBD1; v_call: TRBV5-1; cdr3_aa: CASRSETGGSYEQYF; cdr3_nt: TGCGCCAGCAGATCCGAAACAGGGGGGTCCTACGAGCAGTACTTC
j_call: TRBJ1-2; clone_size: few; d_call: -; v_call: TRBV21-1; cdr3_aa: CASSKLRRGQVYGYTF; cdr3_nt: TGTGCCAGCAGCAAACTGCGCAGGGGGCAGGTCTATGGCTACACCTTC
j_call: TRBJ2-5; clone_size: few; d_call: -; v_call: TRBV21-1; cdr3_aa: CASRGKWARETQYF; cdr3_nt: TGTGCCAGCAGGGGCAAGTGGGCCAGAGAGACCCAGTACTTC
j_call: TRBJ2-1; clone_size: few; d_call: TRBD2; v_call: TRBV14; cdr3_aa: CASNLAGVGNEQFF; cdr3_nt: TGTGCCAGCAACCTAGCGGGAGTTGGGAATGAGCAGTTCTTC
j_call: TRBJ1-2; clone_size: -; d_call: -; v_call: TRBV27; cdr3_aa: CASSLSGAAYGYTF; cdr3_nt: TGTGCCAGCAGTCTCTCTGGGGCAGCTTATGGCTACACCTTC
j_call: TRBJ2-1; clone_size: few; d_call: TRBD2; v_call: TRBV6-5; cdr3_aa: CASRREQTNEQFF; cdr3_nt: TGTGCCAGCAGGCGGGAGCAGACCAATGAGCAGTTCTTC
j_call: TRBJ2-7; clone_size: -; d_call: TRBD2; v_call: TRBV9; cdr3_aa: CASSVAGEGREQYF; cdr3_nt: TGTGCCAGCAGCGTAGCCGGGGAGGGCCGCGAGCAGTACTTC
j_call: TRBJ2-1; clone_size: few; d_call: TRBD2; v_call: TRBV29-1; cdr3_aa: CSVARSGGLDEQFF; cdr3_nt: TGCAGCGTTGCCCGGAGCGGGGGGTTGGATGAGCAGTTCTTC
j_call: TRBJ1-2; clone_size: -; d_call: -; v_call: TRBV5-4; cdr3_aa: CASSSTGTYGYTF; cdr3_nt: TGTGCCAGCAGCTCCACAGGGACCTATGGCTACACCTTC
j_call: TRBJ2-1; clone_size: -; d_call: TRBD2; v_call: TRBV5-1; cdr3_aa: CASSLAGREIDNEQFF; cdr3_nt: TGCGCCAGCAGCTTGGCCGGGCGGGAGATCGACAATGAGCAGTTCTTC
j_call: TRBJ2-1; clone_size: -; d_call: TRBD1; v_call: TRBV24-1; cdr3_aa: CATSDTGTGVYEQFF; cdr3_nt: TGTGCCACCAGTGACACCGGGACAGGCGTCTATGAGCAGTTCTTC
j_call: TRBJ1-2; clone_size: -; d_call: -; v_call: TRBV6-6; cdr3_aa: CASSYPWGSPLYGYTF; cdr3_nt: TGTGCCAGCAGTTACCCGTGGGGGTCCCCCCTCTATGGCTACACCTTC
j_call: TRBJ2-2; clone_size: few; d_call: -; v_call: TRBV11-3; cdr3_aa: CASSLRDPGELFF; cdr3_nt: TGTGCCAGCAGCTTGCGGGACCCCGGGGAGCTGTTTTTT
j_call: TRBJ2-3; clone_size: -; d_call: -; v_call: TRBV6-6; cdr3_aa: CASSPARGSFSTDTQYF; cdr3_nt: TGTGCCAGCAGTCCCGCAAGGGGGTCCTTTAGCACAGATACGCAGTATTTT
j_call: TRBJ2-3; clone_size: few; d_call: TRBD2; v_call: TRBV4-1; cdr3_aa: CASSQPPLVAGAPSTDTQYF; cdr3_nt: TGCGCCAGCAGCCAGCCCCCCTTGGTAGCGGGAGCACCTAGCACAGATACGCAGTATTTT
j_call: TRBJ1-2; clone_size: -; d_call: -; v_call: TRBV10-3; cdr3_aa: CAISSLAYGYTF; cdr3_nt: TGTGCCATCAGTTCCTTGGCCTATGGCTACACCTTC
j_call: TRBJ2-4; clone_size: few; d_call: -; v_call: TRBV4-1; cdr3_aa: CASSQVEGPIQYF; cdr3_nt: TGCGCCAGCAGCCAAGTCGAAGGTCCCATTCAGTACTTC
j_call: TRBJ1-3; clone_size: large; d_call: -; v_call: TRBV2; cdr3_aa: CASTSGGPGNTIYF; cdr3_nt: TGTGCCAGCACCAGTGGGGGGCCTGGAAACACCATATATTTT
j_call: TRBJ2-7; clone_size: -; d_call: TRBD1; v_call: TRBV5-6; cdr3_aa: CASRQTGTGAEQYF; cdr3_nt: TGTGCCAGCAGGCAAACCGGGACAGGGGCCGAGCAGTACTTC
j_call: TRBJ2-3; clone_size: -; d_call: -; v_call: TRBV10-3; cdr3_aa: CAIRTSTDTQYF; cdr3_nt: TGTGCCATCAGAACCTCGACAGATACGCAGTATTTT
j_call: TRBJ1-6; clone_size: -; d_call: -; v_call: TRBV5-4; cdr3_aa: CASSLGNGATNSPLHF; cdr3_nt: TGTGCCAGCAGCTTGGGGAACGGGGCCACTAATTCACCCCTCCACTTT
j_call: TRBJ2-3; clone_size: -; d_call: -; v_call: TRBV5-1; cdr3_aa: CASSLGPADTQYF; cdr3_nt: TGCGCCAGCAGCCTCGGACCAGCAGATACGCAGTATTTT
j_call: TRBJ1-5; clone_size: -; d_call: -; v_call: TRBV3-1/TRBV3-2; cdr3_aa: CASSIGSQGQPQHF; cdr3_nt: TGTGCCAGCAGCATAGGTTCTCAAGGGCAGCCCCAGCATTTT
j_call: TRBJ2-5; clone_size: -; d_call: -; v_call: TRBV27; cdr3_aa: CASSPSLEPLRQTQYF; cdr3_nt: TGTGCCAGCAGTCCATCCCTCGAGCCCCTACGTCAGACCCAGTACTTC
j_call: TRBJ2-2; clone_size: large; d_call: -; v_call: TRBV19; cdr3_aa: CASDQGQVTGELFF; cdr3_nt: TGTGCCTCAGACCAGGGGCAGGTCACCGGGGAGCTGTTTTTT